The 22 T cell receptor beta chains below come from one sample, sequenced in a study of OX40 agonist ivuxolimab in advanced cancers. The receptor library was made with the immunoSEQ multiplex PCR assay. Here the immuneACCESS table is served through TCRdb, limited to in-frame sequences with V and J called. Missing clones are a known gap in these copies; in checked studies unresolved V genes cover under half, and the rest lacks a known reason. The sample table shows 150,000 to 190,000 clones, and 94% are seen once. Of the sample, just over 0.3% is held by the ten largest clones. This specimen was CD4+ or CD8+ T cells sorted from blood, taken in a trial of the OX40 agonist ivuxolimab. Receptor source: an adult with an advanced solid tumor such as melanoma, head and neck, liver or kidney cancer.

The V gene is TRBV19, the J gene TRBJ2-1; tentatively, D is TRBD1 or TRBD2 (5 bases each). This CDR3 has 12 residues. Between the trimmed V and J ends, which lost 6 bases and 8 bases, there was a span of 11 bases. Germline values: CDR1 LNHDA, CDR2 SQIVND (reference sequence). The CDR3 DNA reads as TGTGCCAGTAGCGCCTTGGGGGATGAGCAGTTCTTC. It is translated as CASSALGDEQFF.

This sequence joins TRBV27 and TRBJ2-7; 7 bases are shared with TRBD2. V gave up 2 bases and J gave up 5 bases; unmatched junction bases: 6. Germline V CDR1 and CDR2: MNHEY, SMNVEV (reference sequence). This CDR3 is built from 14 residues. CDR3 in DNA: TGTGCCAGCAGTTTAGGGAGGGGCCGCCACGAGCAGTACTTC. This gives the protein CASSLGRGRHEQYF.

This chain's CDR3 is CASSLTQAAGNEQFF. The DNA for the CDR3 is TGTGCCAGCAGCCTGACTCAAGCTGCGGGCAATGAGCAGTTCTTC. The chain uses TRBV7-9 and TRBJ2-1, with a possible D match to TRBD2 (5 bases). CDR1 SEHNR and CDR2 FQNEAQ come from the germline V gene (reference sequence). The germline V and J ends were trimmed by 5 bases and 6 bases, with 17 bases remaining between them. The CDR3 sequence is 15 residues long.

V and J are TRBV6-5 and TRBJ2-7, with D perhaps being TRBD1 or TRBD2 (5 bases each). V lost 6 bases and J lost 2, with 14 bases in between. The germline V gene encodes CDR1 MNHEY and CDR2 SVGAGI. CDR3 length equals 14 residues. For the CDR3, the DNA is TGTGCCAGCAGGGGGCTAGCTGTAGCCTACGAGCAGTACTTC. It codes for CASRGLAVAYEQYF.

The chain recombines TRBV18 with TRBJ1-4; no definite D call. The germline V and J ends were trimmed by 5 bases and 0 bases, with 13 bases remaining between them. Germline CDR1 KGHSH, CDR2 LQKENI. The CDR3 is 16 amino acids. CDR3 residues: CASSAGLFPTNEKLFF. CDR3 nucleotides: TGTGCCAGCTCAGCCGGGCTGTTCCCAACTAATGAAAAACTGTTTTTT.

As DNA, the CDR3 is TGTGCCAGCAGTTCCTTGGGGGCCGGTCTCTACGAGCAGTACTTC. Translated, it gives CASSSLGAGLYEQYF. The V and J genes are TRBV6-5 and TRBJ2-7, with a tentative D call TRBD1 (6 bases). CDR1 MNHEY and CDR2 SVGAGI come from the germline V gene. V was clipped by 4 bases and J by 3 bases, with 16 bases between them. This CDR3 region has 15 residues.

The genes are TRBV9 and TRBJ2-6; D remains ambiguous. CDR3 length: 14 amino acids. V gave up 2 bases and J gave up 1 base, with 4 bases separating them. Germline assignment: CDR1 SGDLS and CDR2 YYNGEE. In DNA form, the CDR3 reads TGTGCCAGCAGCGTCCAATCTGGGGCCAACGTCCTGACTTTC. This encodes CASSVQSGANVLTF.

V and J are TRBV18 and TRBJ2-7; 12 bases fit TRBD1. The CDR3 contains 16 residues. With V trimmed by 2 bases and J by 0 bases, 2 bases remained unmatched. From germline, CDR1 is KGHSH and CDR2 LQKENI. CDR3 residues: CASSPRGQGASYEQYF. The CDR3 DNA reads as TGTGCCAGCTCACCAAGGGGACAGGGGGCCTCCTACGAGCAGTACTTC. Full variable domain (remainder filled in from reference TRBV18 and TRBJ2-7): NAGVMQNPRHLVRRRGQEARLRCSPMKGHSHVYWYRQLPEEGLKFMVYLQKENIIDESGMPKERFSAEFPKEGPSILRIQQVVRGDSAAYFCASSPRGQGASYEQYFGPGTRLTVT.

J is TRBJ2-5 and V is TRBV6-5, with 10 bases that match TRBD2. The CDR3 extends over 16 amino acids. Germline trimming cut 4 bases from V and 2 bases from J; bases unmatched to any gene: 7. Germline V gene sequence: CDR1 MNHEY, CDR2 SVGAGI. In nucleotides, the CDR3 is TGTGCCAGCAGTTCCGGACTAGCGGCGACTCAAGAGACCCAGTACTTC. Translating gives CASSSGLAATQETQYF.

This chain links TRBV19 with TRBJ1-5, with D unresolved. Germline loops: CDR1 LNHDA, CDR2 SQIVND (reference sequence). V dropped 0 bases and J dropped 6 bases, with 12 bases sitting between them. The CDR3 length is 15 residues. The CDR3 protein is CASSIEAPARQPQHF. CDR3 DNA: TGTGCCAGTAGTATAGAGGCCCCGGCACGTCAGCCCCAGCATTTT.

Written as DNA, the CDR3 is TGTGCCAGCAGCCAAGATGATACGCAGTATTTT. Translated, it gives CASSQDDTQYF. The chain recombines TRBV4-2 with TRBJ2-3; the D is unclear. CDR3 length: 11 residues. Germline CDR1 LGHNA, CDR2 YNFKEQ. The ends were cut back, 0 bases at V and 6 bases at J, with 1 base in the middle.

The chain recombines TRBV5-4 with TRBJ1-3; D gene ambiguous. The CDR3 runs to 15 residues. Germline V gene lookup returns CDR1 SGHNT and CDR2 YYREEE (reference sequence). The ends were cut back, 3 bases at V and 4 bases at J, with 14 bases in the middle. CDR3 bases: TGTGCCAGCAGCTCCACCCTAGCCGCGGGAAACACCATATATTTT. This sequence encodes CASSSTLAAGNTIYF.

The V gene is TRBV11-3, the J gene TRBJ2-3; TRBD1 agrees at 7 bases. The CDR3 contains 15 residues. V lost 1 base and J lost 3; bases outside the gene matches: 4. CDR1 and CDR2 from the germline V gene are SGHNT and YENEEA. DNA for the CDR3: TGTGCCAGCAGCTTAGCGGACAGGATGACAGATACGCAGTATTTT. Protein product: CASSLADRMTDTQYF.

This chain links TRBV6-6 with TRBJ2-7; no firm D call. Germline values: CDR1 MNHNY, CDR2 SVGAGI (reference sequence). CDR3 size: 12 residues. V shed 0 bases and J shed 7 bases, with 7 bases lying between them. Written as DNA, the CDR3 is TGTGCCAGCAGTTACTCAGGTGGGGAGCAGTACTTC. Translation: CASSYSGGEQYF.

The chain links TRBV7-8 to TRBJ1-1; no reliable D call. Germline values: CDR1 SGHVS, CDR2 FQNEAQ. CDR3 length: 14 amino acids. V was trimmed by 1 base and J by 1 base, leaving 7 bases between them. The CDR3 sequence is CASSLELRNTEAFF. The CDR3 DNA reads as TGTGCCAGCAGCTTAGAGCTCAGGAACACTGAAGCTTTCTTT. Variable domain in full (rest from reference TRBV7-8 and TRBJ1-1): GAGVSQSPRYKVAKRGQDVALRCDPISGHVSLFWYQQALGQGPEFLTYFQNEAQLDKSGLPSDRFFAERPEGSVSTLKIQRTQQEDSAVYLCASSLELRNTEAFFGQGTRLTVV.

The chain recombines TRBV19 with TRBJ1-1; 10 nucleotides agree with TRBD1. The ends lost 6 bases at V and 2 bases at J; junction bases unmatched: 18. The CDR3 is 19 amino acids. Germline CDR1 LNHDA, CDR2 SQIVND (reference sequence). The CDR3 DNA reads TGTGCCAGTAGCGGACGAGACAGGGGGCGCAGGGGTACCAACACTGAAGCTTTCTTT. It is translated as CASSGRDRGRRGTNTEAFF.

The chain carries TRBV19 and TRBJ2-3; maybe TRBD1 (5 bases). The germline V gene encodes CDR1 LNHDA and CDR2 SQIVND (reference sequence). V shed 10 bases and J shed 6 bases, with 11 bases lying between them. This CDR3 spans 11 amino acids. For the CDR3, the DNA is TGTGCCACCGTTCAGGGTGATACGCAGTATTTT. Translating it yields CATVQGDTQYF.

The chain links TRBV7-9 to TRBJ1-1, with D possibly matching TRBD1 (5 bases). The CDR3 extends over 11 amino acids. Germline values: CDR1 SEHNR, CDR2 FQNEAQ (reference sequence). The V end was cut by 11 bases, the J end by 1 base, with 8 bases between. This chain's CDR3 is CAWDGNTEAFF. The CDR3 DNA reads as TGTGCCTGGGACGGGAACACTGAAGCTTTCTTT.

The chain has TRBV7-9 and TRBJ2-2, with D possibly matching TRBD2 (5 bases). With 6 bases removed from V and 7 bases from J, the gap between germline ends came to 12 bases. The length of the CDR3 is 13 residues. From germline, CDR1 is SEHNR and CDR2 FQNEAQ (reference sequence). For the CDR3, the DNA is TGTGCCAGCAGACCTACTAGTTACGGGGAGCTGTTTTTT. The encoded protein is CASRPTSYGELFF.

This clone was recorded once. V usage is TRBV4-3 and J usage is TRBJ2-7; no clear D. The CDR3 consists of 14 residues. Germline CDR1 and CDR2: LGHNA and YSLEER. Trimming cost V 4 bases and J 4 bases, with 14 bases left between them. This chain's CDR3 is CASSPNGRSYEQYF. In DNA, the CDR3 is TGCGCCAGCAGCCCTAATGGCAGGTCTTACGAGCAGTACTTC.

This rearrangement joins TRBV2 to TRBJ1-4, with D possibly TRBD1 on 6 matching bases. Germline values: CDR1 SNHLY, CDR2 FYNNEI. The CDR3 loop spans 14 amino acids. The V end lost 8 bases, the J end lost 4 bases, and 14 bases lay between the germline ends. As DNA, the CDR3 is TGTGCCAGCGGGAAGGGGGTCCTTAATGAAAAACTGTTTTTT. Amino acid sequence: CASGKGVLNEKLFF.

The rearrangement links TRBV7-3 to TRBJ2-1; D may be TRBD2 (6 bases). The CDR3 length is 14 residues. The germline CDR1 and CDR2 sequences are SGHTA and FQGTGA. V was clipped by 8 bases and J by 5 bases, with 16 bases between them. The CDR3 loop reads CASAPSRENNEQFF. CDR3 sequence (DNA): TGTGCCAGCGCCCCGTCACGGGAGAACAATGAGCAGTTCTTC.